This TCR beta chain was profiled in a study of T cells in Graves' hyperthyroidism and ophthalmopathy. Background on the study: Before any treatment, at initial diagnosis, peripheral blood was collected. Study results and caveats: Patients with ophthalmopathy were separated from those with stable hyperthyroidism by a 13 V-J model. Blood also carried most thyroid clonotypes expanded above 0.001.

Germline V CDR1 and CDR2: SGHKS, YYEKEE (reference sequence). This CDR3 contains 15 residues. Germline trimming cut 2 bases from V and 5 bases from J; bases unmatched to any gene: 8. Uncontrolled infection, other autoimmune disease, pregnancy or lactation excluded patients. There were TCR beta CDR3 regions amplified from RNA transcripts. The study used the HTBI primer set for a first-round RT-PCR of the TCR CDR3. TCRdb fed the multiplex PCR reads into MiXCR, producing one record per CDR3 protein. The sample yields about 110,000 distinct CDR3 sequences, about 16% seen once. As to this clonotype: Its antigen is unknown.

This sequence was found in a woman between 50 and 59 years old with Graves' hyperthyroidism. The sample was blood. The chain employs TRBV5-5 and TRBJ2-5; 8 nucleotides line up with TRBD2. CDR3 in amino acids: CASSFRTGGGETQYF. The CDR3 DNA reads as TGTGCCAGCAGCTTCAGGACGGGAGGGGGTGAGACCCAGTACTTC.